This T cell receptor beta chain was identified in a study of control samples from healthy donors and cancer patients. Clones were read by immunoSEQ multiplex PCR, and TCRdb kept only the in-frame ones, dropping some. The sample shows approximately 63,000 clones, roughly 85% of them seen only once. CDR3 length: 14 residues. V dropped 0 bases and J dropped 4 bases, with 8 bases sitting between them. CDR1 and CDR2 from the germline V gene are SGDLS and YYNGEE. Input material: blood. The receptor comes from a man aged 35 to 55 in good health. This chain joins TRBV9 and TRBJ1-3, with D tentatively TRBD1 (6 bases). CDR3 sequence (DNA): TGTGCCAGCAGCGTAGCAGGGGCGGGAAACACCATATATTTT. Protein: CASSVAGAGNTIYF. The full variable domain, rest sourced from reference TRBV9 and TRBJ1-3, is DSGVTQTPKHLITATGQRVTLRCSPRSGDLSVYWYQQSLDQGLQFLIQYYNGEERAKGNILERFSAQQFPDLHSELNLSSLELGDSALYFCASSVAGAGNTIYFGEGSWLTVV.